The clone carrying this T cell receptor beta chain has ten or more counts. Antigen: not known. The CDR3 totals 14 residues. V lost 0 bases to trimming and J lost 1 base, with 5 bases between them. Germline CDR1 and CDR2: SGDLS and YYNGEE. This sample stems from a study of CD8 T cells in ankylosing spondylitis. Study-level findings and limits: The study identified a TCR beta motif of fewer than 10 highly homologous variants that appeared characteristic of ankylosing spondylitis blood. Clones linked with disease were CD8+ and fairly uncommon in the peripheral blood.

TCRdb fed the 5' RACE reads into MiXCR, producing one record per CDR3 protein. The sample yields 130,000 or so distinct CDR3 sequences, roughly 7.3% seen once. The source is a male donor with ankylosing spondylitis or in good health (not recorded which). This rearrangement joins TRBV9 to TRBJ2-4; TRBD2 might be the D (5 bases). The material sequenced was blood, either unsorted or a sorted T cell fraction (not recorded which). The CDR3 DNA sequence: TGTGCCAGCAGCGTAGGAGGGGCCAAAAACATTCAGTACTTC. Its translation: CASSVGGAKNIQYF.